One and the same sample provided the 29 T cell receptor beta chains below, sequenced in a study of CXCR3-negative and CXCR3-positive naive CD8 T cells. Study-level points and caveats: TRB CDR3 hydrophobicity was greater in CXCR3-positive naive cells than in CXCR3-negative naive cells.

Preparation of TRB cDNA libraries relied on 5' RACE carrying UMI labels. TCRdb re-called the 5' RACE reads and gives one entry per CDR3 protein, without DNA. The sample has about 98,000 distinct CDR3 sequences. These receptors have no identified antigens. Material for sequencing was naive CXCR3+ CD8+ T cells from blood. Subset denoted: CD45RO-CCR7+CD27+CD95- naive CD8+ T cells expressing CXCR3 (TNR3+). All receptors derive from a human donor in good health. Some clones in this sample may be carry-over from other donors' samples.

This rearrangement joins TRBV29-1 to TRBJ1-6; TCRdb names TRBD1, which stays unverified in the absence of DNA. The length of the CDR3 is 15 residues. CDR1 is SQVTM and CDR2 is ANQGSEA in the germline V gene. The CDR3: CSPGVVSSYNSPLHF.

The CDR3 sequence: CASSPHTSGRYNEQFF. This sequence joins TRBV12-3 or TRBV12-4 and TRBJ2-1; absent DNA, TCRdb's TRBD2 call cannot be checked. The CDR3 runs 16 residues.

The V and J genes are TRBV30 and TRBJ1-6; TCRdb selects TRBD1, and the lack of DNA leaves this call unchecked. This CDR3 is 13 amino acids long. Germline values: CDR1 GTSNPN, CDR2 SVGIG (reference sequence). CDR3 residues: CAWKGPGGSPLHF. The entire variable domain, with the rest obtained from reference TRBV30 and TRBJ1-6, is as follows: SQTIHQWPATLVQPVGSPLSLECTVEGTSNPNLYWYRQAAGRGLQLLFYSVGIGQISSEVPQNLSASRPQDRQFILSSKKLLLSDSGFYLCAWKGPGGSPLHFGNGTRLTVT.

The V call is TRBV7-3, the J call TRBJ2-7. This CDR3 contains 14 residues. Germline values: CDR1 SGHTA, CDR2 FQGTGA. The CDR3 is CASSRNTEGNEQYF.

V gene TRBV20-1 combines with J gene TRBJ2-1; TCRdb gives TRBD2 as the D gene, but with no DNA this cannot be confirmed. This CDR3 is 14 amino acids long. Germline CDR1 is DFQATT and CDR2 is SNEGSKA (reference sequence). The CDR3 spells CSARGTSDNSEQFF.

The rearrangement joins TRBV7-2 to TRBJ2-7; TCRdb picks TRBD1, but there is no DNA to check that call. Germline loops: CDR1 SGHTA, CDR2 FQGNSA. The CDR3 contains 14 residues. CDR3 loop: CASSLGRGTYEQYF.

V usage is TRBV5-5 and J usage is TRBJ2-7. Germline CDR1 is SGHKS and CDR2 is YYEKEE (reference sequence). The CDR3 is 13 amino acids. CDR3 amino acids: CASRGWSFDEQYF. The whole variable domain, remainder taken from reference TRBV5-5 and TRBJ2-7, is DAGVTQSPTHLIKTRGQQVTLRCSPISGHKSVSWYQQVLGQGPQFIFQYYEKEERGRGNFPDRFSARQFPNYSSELNVNALLLGDSALYLCASRGWSFDEQYFGPGTRLTVT.

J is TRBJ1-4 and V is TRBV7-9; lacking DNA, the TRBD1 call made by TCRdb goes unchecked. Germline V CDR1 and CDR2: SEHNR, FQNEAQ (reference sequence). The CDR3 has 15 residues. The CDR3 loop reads CASSAPDRESEKLFF.

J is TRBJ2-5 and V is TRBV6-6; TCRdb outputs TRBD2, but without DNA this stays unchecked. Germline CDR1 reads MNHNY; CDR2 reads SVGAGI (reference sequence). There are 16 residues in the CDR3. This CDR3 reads CATWRLAGGLQETQYF.

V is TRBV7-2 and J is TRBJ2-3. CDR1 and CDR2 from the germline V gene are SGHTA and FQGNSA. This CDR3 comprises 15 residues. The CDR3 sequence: CASSRADFSTDTQYF. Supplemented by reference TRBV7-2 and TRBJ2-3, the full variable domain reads GAGVSQSPSNKVTEKGKDVELRCDPISGHTALYWYRQSLGQGLEFLIYFQGNSAPDKSGLPSDRFSAERTGGSVSTLTIQRTQQEDSAVYLCASSRADFSTDTQYFGPGTRLTVL.

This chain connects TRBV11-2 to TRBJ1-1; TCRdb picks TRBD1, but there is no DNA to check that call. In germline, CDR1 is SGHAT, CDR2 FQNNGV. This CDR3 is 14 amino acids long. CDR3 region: CASSSGQGRTEAFF.

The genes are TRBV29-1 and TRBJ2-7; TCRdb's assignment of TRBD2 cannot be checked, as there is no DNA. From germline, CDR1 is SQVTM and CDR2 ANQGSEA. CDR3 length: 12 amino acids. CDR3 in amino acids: CSVLLADHEQYF.

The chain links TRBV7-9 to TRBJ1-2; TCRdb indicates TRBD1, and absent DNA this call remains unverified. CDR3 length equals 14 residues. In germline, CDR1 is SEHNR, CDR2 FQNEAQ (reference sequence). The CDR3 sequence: CASSLDGDRDGYTF.

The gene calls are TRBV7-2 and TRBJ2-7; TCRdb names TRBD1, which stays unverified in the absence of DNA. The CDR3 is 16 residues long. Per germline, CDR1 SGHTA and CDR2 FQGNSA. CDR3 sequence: CASSSPRDLSSYEQYF.

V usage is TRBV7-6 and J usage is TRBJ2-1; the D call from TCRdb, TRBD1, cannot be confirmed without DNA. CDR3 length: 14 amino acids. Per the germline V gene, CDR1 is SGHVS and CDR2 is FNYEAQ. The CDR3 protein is CASSLDPGYNEQFF.

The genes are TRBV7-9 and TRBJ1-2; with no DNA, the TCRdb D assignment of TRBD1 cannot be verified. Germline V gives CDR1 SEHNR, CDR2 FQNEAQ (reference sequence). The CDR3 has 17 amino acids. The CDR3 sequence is CASSLETGATLGDGYTF.

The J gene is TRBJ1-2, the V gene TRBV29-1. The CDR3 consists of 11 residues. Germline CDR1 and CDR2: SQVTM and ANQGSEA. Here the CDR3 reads CSVDEGIDYTF.

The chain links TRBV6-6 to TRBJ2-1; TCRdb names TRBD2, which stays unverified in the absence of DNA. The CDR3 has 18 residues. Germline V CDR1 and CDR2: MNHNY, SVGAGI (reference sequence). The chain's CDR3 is CASSYSVSGGTSYNEQFF.

The CDR3 loop is CSARDRANTDTQYF. The rearrangement links TRBV20-1 to TRBJ2-3; the D call from TCRdb, TRBD1, cannot be confirmed without DNA. This CDR3 has 14 amino acids. Germline V lookup: CDR1 DFQATT, CDR2 SNEGSKA (reference sequence).

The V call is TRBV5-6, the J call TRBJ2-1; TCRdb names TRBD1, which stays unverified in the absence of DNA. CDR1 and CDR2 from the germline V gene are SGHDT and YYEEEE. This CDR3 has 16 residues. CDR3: CASSPISGGDYNEQFF.

The CDR3 sequence is CASSQDPDGTAYNEQFF. The chain is built from TRBV4-3 and TRBJ2-1; absent DNA, TCRdb's TRBD1 call cannot be checked. Germline V gives CDR1 LGHNA, CDR2 YSLEER. CDR3 size: 17 residues.

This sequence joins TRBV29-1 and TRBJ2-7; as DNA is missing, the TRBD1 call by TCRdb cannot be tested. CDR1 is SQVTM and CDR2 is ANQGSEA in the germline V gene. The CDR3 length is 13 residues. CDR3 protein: CSVEAETGYEQYF.

The CDR3 is CASSQGQLMALYEQYF. The gene calls are TRBV3-1 and TRBJ2-7. The CDR3 is 16 residues long. From germline, CDR1 is LGHDT and CDR2 YNNKEL (reference sequence).

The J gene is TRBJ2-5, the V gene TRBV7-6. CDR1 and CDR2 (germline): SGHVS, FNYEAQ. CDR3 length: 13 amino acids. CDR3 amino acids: CASSLDHGETQYF.

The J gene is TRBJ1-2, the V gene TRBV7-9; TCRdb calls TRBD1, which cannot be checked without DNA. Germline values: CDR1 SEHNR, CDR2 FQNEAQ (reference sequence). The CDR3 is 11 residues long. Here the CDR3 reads CAFTGGYGYTF. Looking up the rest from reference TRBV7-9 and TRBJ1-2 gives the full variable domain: DTGVSQNPRHKITKRGQNVTFRCDPISEHNRLYWYRQTLGQGPEFLTYFQNEAQLEKSRLLSDRFSAERPKGSFSTLEIQRTEQGDSAMYLCAFTGGYGYTFGSGTRLTVV.

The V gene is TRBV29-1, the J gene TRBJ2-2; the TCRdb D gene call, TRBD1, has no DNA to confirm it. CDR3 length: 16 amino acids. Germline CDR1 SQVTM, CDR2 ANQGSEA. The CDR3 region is CSVEDFGTTVAGELFF.

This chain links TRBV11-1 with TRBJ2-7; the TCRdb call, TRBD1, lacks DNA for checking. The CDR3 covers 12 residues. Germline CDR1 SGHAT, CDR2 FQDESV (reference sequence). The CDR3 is CASSPGGPEQYF.

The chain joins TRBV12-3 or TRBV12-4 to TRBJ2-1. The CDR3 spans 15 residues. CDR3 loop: CASSLAGGRYNEQFF.

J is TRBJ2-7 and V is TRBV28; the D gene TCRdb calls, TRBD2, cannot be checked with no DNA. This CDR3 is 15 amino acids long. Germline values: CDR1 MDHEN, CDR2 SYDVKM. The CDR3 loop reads CASSRTGTQAYEQYF. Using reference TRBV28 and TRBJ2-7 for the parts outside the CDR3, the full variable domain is DVKVTQSSRYLVKRTGEKVFLECVQDMDHENMFWYRQDPGLGLRLIYFSYDVKMKEKGDIPEGYSVSREKKERFSLILESASTNQTSMYLCASSRTGTQAYEQYFGPGTRLTVT.